This T cell receptor (beta chain) emerged from a study of siplizumab effects on memory and regulatory T cells (dated by TCRdb to between 2019 and 2020). About the study as a whole: The study examined how the anti-CD2 antibody siplizumab affects alloreactive T-cell subsets in allogeneic mixed lymphocyte reactions built from human PBMCs.

The receptor library was made with the immunoSEQ multiplex PCR assay. Around 10^5 TCR templates per sample were assayed by the deep sequencing platform. Genomic DNA extracted from sorted T cells was used for TCRbeta CDR3 sequencing. As for the authors' bioinformatics: The R programming language was used for the clonal analysis of the TCRbeta CDR3 data. Alloreactive CD4+ and CD8+ clones were defined by comparing unstimulated samples with post-reaction CFSE-low samples. Regulatory or non-regulatory origin was assigned to alloreactive CD4+ clones by matching of sequences to sorted unstimulated Treg and non-Treg repertoires. TCRdb retrieved this table from immuneACCESS and kept in-frame rearrangements only. Not all clones are present; in checked studies, unresolved V genes account for under half, and no reason is known for the remainder. From that table come the V and J calls and clone size; the DNA was used to work out D and trimming. In this sample the table shows tens of thousands of clones, 89% of which occur a single time. The ten largest clones represent approximately 0.25% of the sample.

What the work shows at the level of the full study, not this receptor alone: Because sequences below about 10^-5 frequency were poorly captured, only a minor fraction of alloreactive clones could be mapped to unstimulated subsets. Compared with memory T cells, unstimulated naive T cells appeared more diverse, and naive cells seemed to make a substantial contribution to the alloresponse. In reactions with siplizumab, an average of approximately 69% of mappable alloreactive CD4+ clones were Treg-derived, compared with 25% to 30% in control reactions. For roughly 75-95% of proliferating CD4+ or CD8+ clones, no naive or memory phenotype could be assigned. The suppressive function of proliferating Tregs from siplizumab cultures was not functionally confirmed. The cumulative frequency of alloreactive sequences that could be traced back to unstimulated CD4+ memory T cells was significantly reduced by siplizumab.

As regards this clone: It has no known antigen specificity. Within one base of it there is no much larger clone, and no base qualities were kept.

In a few donor pairs, further sequencing was done on unstimulated CD8+ naive, CD4+ memory, CD8+ TEMRA, CD4+ naive and CD8+ effector memory subsets. Sorted unstimulated T cells and proliferating T cells recovered from mixed lymphocyte reactions underwent TCRbeta CDR3 sequencing. Fresh whole blood from approximately 10 HLA-typed healthy donors was used to isolate PBMCs. The TCR comes from a human donor in good health. Sample: naive CD4+ T cells sorted from blood. This sample's cell subset or site label indicates: unstimulated naive T cells.

The CDR3 in this case is CASRLAGANTGELFF. The DNA sequence is TGTGCCAGCCGACTAGCGGGAGCGAACACCGGGGAGCTGTTTTTT. The sequence links TRBV6-5 to TRBJ2-2; 12 bases in the junction line up with TRBD2. The CDR3 sequence holds 15 residues, the cysteine and phenylalanine included. The DNA shown is the 45-base CDR3, in frame from base 1. Here V drops 8 bases and J drops 0 bases, and the junction holds 1 base not matched to any gene. The germline V gene sets CDR1 to MNHEY and CDR2 to SVGAGI.